The entry that follows covers one T cell receptor (beta chain) sequence. Its antigen is undetermined. The data were taken from a study of cytomegalovirus exposure and HLA in healthy donors. Study at large: Out of 150 million to 200 million T cells, an earlier analysis found 117 million unique TCR beta sequences in total. Whole-study findings and limits: A later analysis showed TCR association rates differing by HLA locus, peaking at DRB1 and lowest at HLA-C. According to an earlier analysis, most TCR beta V segments yielded productive rearrangements about 90% or about 30% of the time.

The CDR3 contains 15 residues. The ends lost 6 bases at V and 8 bases at J; junction bases unmatched: 10. Germline V gene sequence: CDR1 MDHEN, CDR2 SYDVKM. 60 Vbeta and 13 Jbeta primers were used in PCR. Here immunoSEQ multiplex PCR was the method, and the copy in TCRdb shows in-frame clones only, minus some. This sample's table has 95,000 to 150,000 clones. The chain joins TRBV28 to TRBJ2-1; TRBD2 matches at 10 bases. This TCR came from a man aged 40-50 years in good health and CMV-seronegative. The sample consisted of PBMCs. The CDR3 is CASRYSSGRRDEQFF. The DNA for the CDR3 is TGTGCCAGCAGGTACTCTAGCGGGAGACGCGATGAGCAGTTCTTC.